The TCR beta chain described here comes from a study of blood T cell repertoires in COVID-19. The overall study: Researchers got acute and convalescent COVID-19 samples from the United States, Italy and Spain. PBMCs, B-cell-depleted T cells, or T cells provided the cDNA or gDNA that made up the material.

The ends were cut back, 6 bases at V and 2 bases at J, with 13 bases in the middle. Germline CDR1 is DFQATT and CDR2 is SNEGSKA (reference sequence). This CDR3 has 13 amino acids. Per the authors' pipeline: Amplification from reference gene primers served as the basis for estimated nucleated cell counts. Some clones are missing from TCRdb's copy, which holds only in-frame ones; the method was immunoSEQ multiplex PCR. D and trimming were read from the DNA, whereas the V and J calls and clone size are those reported in that table. The sample yields about 260,000 clones, approximately 82% seen once. This TCR was recovered from an elderly woman with acute or convalescent COVID-19. The sample consisted of peripheral blood. The rearrangement uses TRBV20-1 and TRBJ1-2; D is unclear. The DNA for the CDR3 is TGCAGTGCCAGTCGCATACAGAACTATGGCTACACCTTC. This translates into CSASRIQNYGYTF.